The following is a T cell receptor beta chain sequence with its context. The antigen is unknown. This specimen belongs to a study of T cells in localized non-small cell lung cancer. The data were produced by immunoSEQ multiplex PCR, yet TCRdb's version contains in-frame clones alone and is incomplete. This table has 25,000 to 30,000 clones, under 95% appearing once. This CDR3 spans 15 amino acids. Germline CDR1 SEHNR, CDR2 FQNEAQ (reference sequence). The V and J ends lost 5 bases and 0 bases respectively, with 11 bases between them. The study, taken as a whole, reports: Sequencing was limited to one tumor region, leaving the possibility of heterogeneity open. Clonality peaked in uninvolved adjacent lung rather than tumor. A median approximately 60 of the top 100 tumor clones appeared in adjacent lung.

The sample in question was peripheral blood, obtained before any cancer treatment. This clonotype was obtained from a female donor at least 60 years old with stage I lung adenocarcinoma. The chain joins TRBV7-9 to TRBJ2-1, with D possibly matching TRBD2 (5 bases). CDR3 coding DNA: TGTGCCAGCAGCCTCCGGGATCCCTCCTACAATGAGCAGTTCTTC. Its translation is CASSLRDPSYNEQFF.